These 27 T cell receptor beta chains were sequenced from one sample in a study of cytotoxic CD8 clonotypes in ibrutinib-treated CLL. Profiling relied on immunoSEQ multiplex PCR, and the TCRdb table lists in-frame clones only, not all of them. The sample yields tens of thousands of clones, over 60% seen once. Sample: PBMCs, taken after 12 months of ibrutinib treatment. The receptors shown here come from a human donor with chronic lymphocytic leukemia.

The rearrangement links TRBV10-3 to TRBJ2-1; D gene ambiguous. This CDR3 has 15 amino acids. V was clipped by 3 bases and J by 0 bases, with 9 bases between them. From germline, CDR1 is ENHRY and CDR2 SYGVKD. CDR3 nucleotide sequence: TGTGCCATCAGTGAATGGACGAACTCCTACAATGAGCAGTTCTTC. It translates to CAISEWTNSYNEQFF.

CDR3 DNA: TGCGCCAGCAGCTTGAGGTTGGCTAGCGGGAGGGCCCACAATGAGCAGTTCTTC. Translation gives CASSLRLASGRAHNEQFF. The J gene is TRBJ2-1, the V gene TRBV5-1, with 12 positions matching TRBD2. Trimming took 1 base from V and 5 from J; bases not matched to a gene: 10. This CDR3 region has 18 residues. Germline CDR1 is SGHRS and CDR2 is YFSETQ.

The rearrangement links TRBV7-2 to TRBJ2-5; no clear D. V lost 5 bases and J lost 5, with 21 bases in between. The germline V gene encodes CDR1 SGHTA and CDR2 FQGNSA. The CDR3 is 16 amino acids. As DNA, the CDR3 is TGTGCCAGCAGCCCCCCCGGGTGGCGGAGCAAGGAGACCCAGTACTTC. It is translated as CASSPPGWRSKETQYF.

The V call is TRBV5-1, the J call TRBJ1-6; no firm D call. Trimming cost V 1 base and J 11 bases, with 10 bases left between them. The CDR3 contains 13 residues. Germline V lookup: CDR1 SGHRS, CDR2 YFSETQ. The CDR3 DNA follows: TGCGCCAGCAGCTTGCAGGACGCCCCACCCCTCCACTTT. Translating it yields CASSLQDAPPLHF.

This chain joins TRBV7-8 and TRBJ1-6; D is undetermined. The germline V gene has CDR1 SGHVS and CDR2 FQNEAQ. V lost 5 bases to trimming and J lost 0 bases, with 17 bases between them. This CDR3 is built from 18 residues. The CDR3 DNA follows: TGTGCCAGCAGCCCGGAGTCGGGATGGAGCTCCTATAATTCACCCCTCCACTTT. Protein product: CASSPESGWSSYNSPLHF.

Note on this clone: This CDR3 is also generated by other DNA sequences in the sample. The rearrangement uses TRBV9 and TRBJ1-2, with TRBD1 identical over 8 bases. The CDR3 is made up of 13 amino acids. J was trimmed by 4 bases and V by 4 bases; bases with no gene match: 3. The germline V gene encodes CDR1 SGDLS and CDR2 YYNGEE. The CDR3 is CASSPTGVYGYTF. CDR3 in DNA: TGTGCCAGCAGCCCGACAGGGGTCTATGGCTACACCTTC. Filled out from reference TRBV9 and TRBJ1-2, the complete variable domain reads DSGVTQTPKHLITATGQRVTLRCSPRSGDLSVYWYQQSLDQGLQFLIQYYNGEERAKGNILERFSAQQFPDLHSELNLSSLELGDSALYFCASSPTGVYGYTFGSGTRLTVV.

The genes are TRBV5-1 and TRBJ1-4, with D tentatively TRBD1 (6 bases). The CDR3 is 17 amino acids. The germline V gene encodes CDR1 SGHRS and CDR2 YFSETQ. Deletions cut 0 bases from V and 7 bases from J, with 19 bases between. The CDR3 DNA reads TGCGCCAGCAGCTTGGTTGGGACACCCGGGCGAGGTGAAAAACTGTTTTTT. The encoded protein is CASSLVGTPGRGEKLFF.

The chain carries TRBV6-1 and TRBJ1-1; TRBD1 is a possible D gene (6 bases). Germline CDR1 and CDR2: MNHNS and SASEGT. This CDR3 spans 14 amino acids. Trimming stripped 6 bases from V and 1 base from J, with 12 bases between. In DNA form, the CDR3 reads TGTGCCAGCAGGGGGGGACATCGGAACACTGAAGCTTTCTTT. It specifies CASRGGHRNTEAFF.

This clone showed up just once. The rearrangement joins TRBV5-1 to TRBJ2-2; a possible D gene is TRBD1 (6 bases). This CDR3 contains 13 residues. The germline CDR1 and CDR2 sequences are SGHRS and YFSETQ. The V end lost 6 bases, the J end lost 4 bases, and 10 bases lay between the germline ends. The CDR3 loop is CASKGELTGELFF. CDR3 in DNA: TGCGCCAGCAAGGGGGAGCTCACCGGGGAGCTGTTTTTT.

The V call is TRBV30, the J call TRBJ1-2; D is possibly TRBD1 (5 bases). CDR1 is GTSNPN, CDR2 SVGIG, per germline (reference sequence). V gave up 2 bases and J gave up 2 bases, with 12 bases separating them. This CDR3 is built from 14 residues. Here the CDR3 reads CAWSPGTSNYGYTF. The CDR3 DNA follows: TGTGCCTGGAGTCCCGGGACGTCGAACTATGGCTACACCTTC. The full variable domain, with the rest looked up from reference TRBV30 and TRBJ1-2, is SQTIHQWPATLVQPVGSPLSLECTVEGTSNPNLYWYRQAAGRGLQLLFYSVGIGQISSEVPQNLSASRPQDRQFILSSKKLLLSDSGFYLCAWSPGTSNYGYTFGSGTRLTVV.

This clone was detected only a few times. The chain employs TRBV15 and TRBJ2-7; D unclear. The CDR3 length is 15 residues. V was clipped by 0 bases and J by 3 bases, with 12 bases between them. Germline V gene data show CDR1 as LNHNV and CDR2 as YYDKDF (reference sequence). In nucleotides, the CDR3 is TGTGCCACCAGCAGAGATCGGATGATGGGCTACGAGCAGTACTTC. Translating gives CATSRDRMMGYEQYF.

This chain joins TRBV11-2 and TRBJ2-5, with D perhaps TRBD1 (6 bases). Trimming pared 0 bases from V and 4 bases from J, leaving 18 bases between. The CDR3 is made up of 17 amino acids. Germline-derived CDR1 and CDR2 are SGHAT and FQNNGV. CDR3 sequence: CASSLDSGIGGGETQYF. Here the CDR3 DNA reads TGTGCCAGCAGCTTAGATTCGGGCATAGGGGGTGGAGAGACCCAGTACTTC.

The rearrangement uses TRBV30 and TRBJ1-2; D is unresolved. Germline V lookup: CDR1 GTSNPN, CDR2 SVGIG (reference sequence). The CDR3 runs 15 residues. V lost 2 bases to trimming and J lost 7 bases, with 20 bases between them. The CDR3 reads CAWSSGISFFGGYTF. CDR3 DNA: TGTGCCTGGAGTTCCGGGATCAGTTTCTTCGGTGGCTACACCTTC.

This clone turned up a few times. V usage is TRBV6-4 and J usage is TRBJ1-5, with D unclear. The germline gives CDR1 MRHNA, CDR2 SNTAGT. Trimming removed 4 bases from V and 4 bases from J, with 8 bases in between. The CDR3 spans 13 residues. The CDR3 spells CASSVEVNQPQHF. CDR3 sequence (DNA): TGTGCCAGCAGTGTCGAGGTAAATCAGCCCCAGCATTTT.

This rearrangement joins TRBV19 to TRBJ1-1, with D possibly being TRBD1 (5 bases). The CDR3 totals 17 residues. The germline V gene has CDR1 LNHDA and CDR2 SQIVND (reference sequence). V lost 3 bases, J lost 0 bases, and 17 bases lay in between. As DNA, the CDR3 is TGTGCCAGTAGTATTGGGTCCGGGGGGAGTATGAACACTGAAGCTTTCTTT. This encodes CASSIGSGGSMNTEAFF.

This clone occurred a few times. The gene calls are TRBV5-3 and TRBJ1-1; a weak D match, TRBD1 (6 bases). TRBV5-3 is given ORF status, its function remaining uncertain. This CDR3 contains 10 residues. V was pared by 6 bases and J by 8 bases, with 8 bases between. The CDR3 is CARNGTEAFF. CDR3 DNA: TGTGCCAGAAACGGGACAGAAGCTTTCTTT.

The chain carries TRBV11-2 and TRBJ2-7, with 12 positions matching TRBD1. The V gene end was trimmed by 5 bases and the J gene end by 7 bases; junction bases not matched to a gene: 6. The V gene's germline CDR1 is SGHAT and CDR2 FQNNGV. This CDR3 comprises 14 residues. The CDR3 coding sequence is TGTGCCAGCAGCGCCGGGACAGGGGGCTTGGAGCAGTACTTC. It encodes CASSAGTGGLEQYF.

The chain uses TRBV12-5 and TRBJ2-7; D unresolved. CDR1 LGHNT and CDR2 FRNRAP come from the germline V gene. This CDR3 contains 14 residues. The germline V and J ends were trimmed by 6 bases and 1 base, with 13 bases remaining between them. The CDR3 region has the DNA TGTGCTAGTGGCCCCCTCATTGCTTCCTACGAGCAGTACTTC. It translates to CASGPLIASYEQYF.

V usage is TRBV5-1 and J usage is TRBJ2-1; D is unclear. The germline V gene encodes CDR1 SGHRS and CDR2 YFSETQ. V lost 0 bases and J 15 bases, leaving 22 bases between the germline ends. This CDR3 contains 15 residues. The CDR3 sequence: CASSLDEQPRSLPFF. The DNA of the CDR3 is TGCGCCAGCAGCTTGGATGAACAGCCCCGAAGTTTACCGTTCTTC.

The CDR3 is CASSFQTSGASYNEQFF. Here the CDR3 DNA reads TGTGCCAGCAGCTTCCAGACTAGCGGAGCCTCCTACAATGAGCAGTTCTTC. The chain employs TRBV7-8 and TRBJ2-1; TRBD2 agrees at 9 bases. The CDR3 has 17 residues. Germline V gene data show CDR1 as SGHVS and CDR2 as FQNEAQ. V gave up 3 bases and J gave up 0 bases; unmatched junction bases: 6.

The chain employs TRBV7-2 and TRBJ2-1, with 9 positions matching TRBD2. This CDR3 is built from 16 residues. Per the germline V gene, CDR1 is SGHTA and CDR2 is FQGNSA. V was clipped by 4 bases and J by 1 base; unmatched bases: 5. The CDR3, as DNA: TGTGCCAGCAGCTCAACTAGCGGGTTGTCCTACAATGAGCAGTTCTTC. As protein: CASSSTSGLSYNEQFF.

The CDR3: CAIGTSGYNEQFF. The CDR3 DNA reads as TGTGCCATCGGGACTAGCGGATACAATGAGCAGTTCTTC. This chain joins TRBV25-1 and TRBJ2-1, with 11 bases identical to TRBD2. CDR3 length: 13 residues. V trimming: 10 bases; J trimming: 4 bases; junction bases outside the gene matches: 3. Germline V gene sequence: CDR1 MGHDK, CDR2 SYGVNS.

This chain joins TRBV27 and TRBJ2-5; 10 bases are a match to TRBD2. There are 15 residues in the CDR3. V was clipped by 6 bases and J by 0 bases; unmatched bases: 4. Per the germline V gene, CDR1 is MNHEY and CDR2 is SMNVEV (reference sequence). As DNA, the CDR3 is TGTGCCAGCAGCGTTAGCGGGAGGTACCAAGAGACCCAGTACTTC. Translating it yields CASSVSGRYQETQYF.

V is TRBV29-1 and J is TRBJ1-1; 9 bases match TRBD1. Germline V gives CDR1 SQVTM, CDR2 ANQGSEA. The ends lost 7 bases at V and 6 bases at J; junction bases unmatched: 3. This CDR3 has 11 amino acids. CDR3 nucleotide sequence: TGCAGCGGAAGGACAGGGGCTGAAGCTTTCTTT. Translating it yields CSGRTGAEAFF.

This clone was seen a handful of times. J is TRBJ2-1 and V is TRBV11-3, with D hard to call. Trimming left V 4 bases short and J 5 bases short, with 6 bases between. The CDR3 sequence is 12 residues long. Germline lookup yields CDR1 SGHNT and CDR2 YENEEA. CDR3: CASSSRNNEQFF. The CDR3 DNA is TGTGCCAGCAGCTCCCGAAACAATGAGCAGTTCTTC.

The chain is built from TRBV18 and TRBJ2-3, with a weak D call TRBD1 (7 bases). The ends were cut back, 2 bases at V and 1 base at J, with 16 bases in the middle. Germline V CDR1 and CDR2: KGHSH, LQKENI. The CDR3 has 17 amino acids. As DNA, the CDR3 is TGTGCCAGCTCACCAAGACAGGGAGGTGGAGGCACAGATACGCAGTATTTT. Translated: CASSPRQGGGGTDTQYF.

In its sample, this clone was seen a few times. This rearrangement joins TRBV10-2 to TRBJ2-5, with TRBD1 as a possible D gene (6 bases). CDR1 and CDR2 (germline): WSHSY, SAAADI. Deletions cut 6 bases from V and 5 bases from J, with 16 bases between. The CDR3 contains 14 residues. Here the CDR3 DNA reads TGCGCCAGCAGGCCACAGGGATTGTTGGAGACCCAGTACTTC. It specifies CASRPQGLLETQYF.